Below, 28 T cell receptor beta chains from the same sample are listed, as sequenced in a study of blood T cells in healthy people across ages. Primed by a sample-barcoded 5' primer and a J-beta primer mix, a second PCR proceeded for 7 to 11 cycles. TCRdb passed the 5' RACE reads through MiXCR, listing each CDR3 protein once. The sample shows around 1,000,000 distinct CDR3 sequences, under 30% of them seen only once. This sample also appeared in a second study, on T cells of mothers and their children.

The sequencing sample was made of blood. The source is a girl aged 2 to 9 in good health.

The sample holds a few counts of this clonotype. The chain has TRBV7-2 and TRBJ2-5; D gene unclear. The DNA end is more similar to TRBJ2-7, so the J call may be wrong. The V gene's germline CDR1 is SGHTA and CDR2 FQGNSA. The CDR3 length is 13 residues. CDR3 nucleotides: TGTGCCAGCAGACCGACGGCTACCTACGAGCAGTACTTC. Protein: CASRPTATYEQYF.

This sequence joins TRBV20-1 and TRBJ2-5; D gene uncertain. Trimming took 3 bases from V and 7 from J, leaving 9 bases between them. The CDR3 extends over 11 amino acids. Germline CDR1 is DFQATT and CDR2 is SNEGSKA (reference sequence). In nucleotides, the CDR3 is TGCAGTGCTAGCCGGGCTGGGACCCAGTACTTC. Translating it yields CSASRAGTQYF.

This clonotype has more than one count but fewer than ten. The rearrangement joins TRBV29-1 to TRBJ1-1, with 7 bases fitting TRBD1. The CDR3 has 13 residues. Germline V gene sequence: CDR1 SQVTM, CDR2 ANQGSEA. The ends lost 6 bases at V and 5 bases at J; junction bases unmatched: 9. CDR3 sequence: CSVRTGQRTEAFF. The CDR3 DNA follows: TGCAGCGTGAGGACAGGTCAGAGGACTGAAGCTTTCTTT.

This clonotype appeared a few times. This chain joins TRBV20-1 and TRBJ2-7, with 13 bases identical to TRBD2. The V gene's germline CDR1 is DFQATT and CDR2 SNEGSKA (reference sequence). This CDR3 is 15 amino acids long. In DNA form, the CDR3 reads TGCAGCGCCGAGGGACTAGCGGGGACGGGTATCGAGCAGTACTTC. Encoded protein: CSAEGLAGTGIEQYF.

The chain couples TRBV7-2 to TRBJ2-5; D is possibly TRBD2 (6 bases). Trimming removed 1 base from V and 5 bases from J, with 14 bases in between. The germline V gene encodes CDR1 SGHTA and CDR2 FQGNSA. This CDR3 comprises 15 residues. CDR3 bases: TGTGCCAGCAGCTTAGGAGGGGTCCGGGGGGAGACCCAGTACTTC. Protein: CASSLGGVRGETQYF.

This clonotype was seen many times. The gene calls are TRBV5-1 and TRBJ2-5; no reliable D call. The germline V and J ends were trimmed by 0 bases and 5 bases, with 5 bases remaining between them. The CDR3 covers 12 residues. Germline CDR1 and CDR2: SGHRS and YFSETQ. The CDR3 DNA sequence: TGCGCCAGCAGCTTGGCCATGGAGACCCAGTACTTC. Its translation is CASSLAMETQYF. Drawing the rest from reference TRBV5-1 and TRBJ2-5, the complete variable domain is KAGVTQTPRYLIKTRGQQVTLSCSPISGHRSVSWYQQTPGQGLQFLFEYFSETQRNKGNFPGRFSGRQFSNSRSEMNVSTLELGDSALYLCASSLAMETQYFGPGTRLLVL.

The chain recombines TRBV6-1 with TRBJ1-1; D unresolved. From germline, CDR1 is MNHNS and CDR2 SASEGT. CDR3 length: 12 residues. V gave up 8 bases and J gave up 1 base, with 8 bases separating them. CDR3: CASDFRNTEAFF. The DNA of the CDR3 is TGTGCCAGCGACTTCAGGAACACTGAAGCTTTCTTT.

The genes are TRBV5-1 and TRBJ2-1; weak D call: TRBD1 (6 bases). This CDR3 is built from 12 residues. Germline-derived CDR1 and CDR2 are SGHRS and YFSETQ. Trimming pared 0 bases from V and 8 bases from J, leaving 6 bases between. As DNA, the CDR3 is TGCGCCAGCAGCTTGGACAGGGATGAGCAGTTCTTC. Protein sequence: CASSLDRDEQFF.

V gene TRBV12-3 or TRBV12-4 combines with J gene TRBJ1-1; 10 bases line up with TRBD1. With 7 bases clipped from V and 0 bases from J, the junction kept 8 bases outside the gene matches. The CDR3 consists of 16 residues. CDR3 loop: CASTDRGLFMNTEAFF. The CDR3 nucleotides read TGTGCCAGCACTGACAGGGGGCTGTTCATGAACACTGAAGCTTTCTTT.

This chain uses TRBV29-1 with TRBJ2-5; 7 nucleotides align to TRBD1. The J call may not be correct, given that the DNA end is closer to TRBJ2-1. The CDR3 extends over 13 amino acids. Germline V gene data show CDR1 as SQVTM and CDR2 as ANQGSEA. CDR3 in amino acids: CSVTGALLSEQFF. For the CDR3, the DNA is TGCAGCGTCACAGGGGCGTTGTTAAGTGAGCAGTTCTTC.

CDR3 in amino acids: CSARFYTGMNTEAFF. In nucleotides, the CDR3 is TGCAGTGCTCGATTTTACACGGGAATGAACACTGAAGCTTTCTTT. The chain has TRBV20-1 and TRBJ1-1; no clear D gene. Germline-derived CDR1 and CDR2 are DFQATT and SNEGSKA (reference sequence). The CDR3 runs 15 residues. Trimming took off 5 bases at V and 0 bases at J, with 16 bases between the two ends.

The chain uses TRBV7-9 and TRBJ2-3, with 9 bases lining up with TRBD1. V lost 5 bases, J lost 4 bases, and 10 bases stayed unmatched. The germline V gene encodes CDR1 SEHNR and CDR2 FQNEAQ (reference sequence). The CDR3 runs to 16 residues. The CDR3 loop reads CASSLYRGHVADTQYF. In DNA form, the CDR3 reads TGTGCCAGCAGCCTATACAGGGGGCACGTCGCAGATACGCAGTATTTT.

There are a few counts of this clonotype. The chain carries TRBV27 and TRBJ1-1, with TRBD1 identical over 8 bases. CDR3 size: 15 residues. The V and J ends lost 5 bases and 1 base, in that order; junction bases with no gene match: 6. The germline V gene has CDR1 MNHEY and CDR2 SMNVEV (reference sequence). The DNA for the CDR3 is TGTGCCAGCAGTGTCCTAGGACAGGGGAACACTGAAGCTTTCTTT. This translates into CASSVLGQGNTEAFF.

This clonotype has only a few counts. V usage is TRBV20-1 and J usage is TRBJ2-7, with 10 bases fitting TRBD1. Germline V CDR1 and CDR2: DFQATT, SNEGSKA (reference sequence). The CDR3 consists of 14 residues. Trimming took 4 bases from V and 5 from J; bases not matched to a gene: 8. This CDR3 is CSATKGDRGNEQYF. The CDR3 bases are TGCAGTGCTACAAAGGGGGACAGGGGAAACGAGCAGTACTTC.

The V gene is TRBV28, the J gene TRBJ2-7; D remains ambiguous. Germline loops: CDR1 MDHEN, CDR2 SYDVKM. The CDR3 is 16 residues long. The V gene lost 3 bases and the J gene lost 2 bases, with 17 bases spanning the gap. CDR3 bases: TGTGCCAGCAGTTTCTCCCTTGGGGATGGGACCTACGAGCAGTACTTC. Protein: CASSFSLGDGTYEQYF.

The chain combines TRBV19 with TRBJ2-7, with D uncertain. The V end was cut by 2 bases, the J end by 3 bases, with 11 bases between. From germline, CDR1 is LNHDA and CDR2 SQIVND (reference sequence). This CDR3 contains 14 residues. CDR3 bases: TGTGCCAGTAGTATACCGGGCAGGCTCTACGAGCAGTACTTC. Translation gives CASSIPGRLYEQYF.

The gene calls are TRBV12-3 or TRBV12-4 and TRBJ1-5; D is unclear. With 7 bases removed from V and 7 bases from J, the gap between germline ends came to 17 bases. This CDR3 has 14 residues. The CDR3 sequence: CASTLRGDGQPQHF. CDR3 DNA sequence: TGTGCCAGCACCCTACGGGGAGACGGGCAGCCCCAGCATTTT.

This clonotype was detected a few times. The CDR3: CASSSPAGGTDTQYF. DNA of the CDR3: TGTGCCAGCAGTTCTCCCGCGGGAGGCACAGATACGCAGTATTTT. V gene TRBV28 combines with J gene TRBJ2-3, with TRBD2 matching over 7 bases. Germline-derived CDR1 and CDR2 are MDHEN and SYDVKM. V dropped 4 bases and J dropped 1; count of bases not matched to a gene: 5. The CDR3 extends over 15 amino acids.

V and J are TRBV2 and TRBJ1-2, with unresolved D. The germline gives CDR1 SNHLY, CDR2 FYNNEI. There are 12 residues in the CDR3. Trimming took 5 bases from V and 10 from J, leaving 14 bases between them. The CDR3, as DNA: TGTGCCAGCAGTCCGGACCCCCTTGTCTACACCTTC. This encodes CASSPDPLVYTF. Filled out from reference TRBV2 and TRBJ1-2, the complete variable domain reads EPEVTQTPSHQVTQMGQEVILRCVPISNHLYFYWYRQILGQKVEFLVSFYNNEISEKSEIFDDQFSVERPDGSNFTLKIRSTKLEDSAMYFCASSPDPLVYTFGSGTRLTVV.

The J gene is TRBJ2-5, the V gene TRBV20-1; 9 bases agree with TRBD2. The assigned J gene may be wrong: the sequence end matches TRBJ2-1 better. CDR1 and CDR2 (germline): DFQATT, SNEGSKA (reference sequence). The CDR3 runs to 13 residues. The chain's CDR3 is CSASKRGDSEQFF. The DNA for the CDR3 is TGCAGTGCTAGCAAGCGGGGGGACAGTGAGCAGTTCTTC.

This clonotype was counted ten times or more. The V gene is TRBV7-9, the J gene TRBJ2-5; D is unresolved. The CDR3 is 12 residues long. Trimming stripped 5 bases from V and 4 bases from J, with 8 bases between. Germline-derived CDR1 and CDR2 are SEHNR and FQNEAQ (reference sequence). The CDR3 bases are TGTGCCAGCAGCGAACTCGGAGAGACCCAGTACTTC. Translation: CASSELGETQYF.

The chain has TRBV2 and TRBJ1-4; the D is unclear. Per germline, CDR1 SNHLY and CDR2 FYNNEI. The CDR3 loop spans 12 amino acids. V dropped 8 bases and J dropped 12 bases, with 16 bases sitting between them. CDR3 loop: CASCWAPFELFF. CDR3 in DNA: TGTGCCAGCTGTTGGGCTCCCTTTGAACTGTTTTTT.

CDR3 nucleotide sequence: TGTGCCAGCAGCTTAGTCCCGTTTGGGTCGGAACAAGAGACCCAGTACTTC. Encoded protein: CASSLVPFGSEQETQYF. The gene calls are TRBV11-1 and TRBJ2-5; D call uncertain. Germline CDR1 SGHAT, CDR2 FQDESV (reference sequence). This CDR3 has 17 amino acids. V was trimmed by 1 base and J by 2 bases, leaving 17 bases between them.

This clonotype turned up a few times. One base away lies a much larger clone, so this may be a sequencing read error. The V gene is TRBV28, the J gene TRBJ1-1; D uncertain. CDR1 and CDR2 from the germline V gene are MDHEN and SYDVKM. The length of the CDR3 is 14 residues. V shed 5 bases and J shed 1 base, with 11 bases lying between them. This CDR3 reads CASSPHGENTEAFF. The CDR3 nucleotides read TGTGCCAGCAGTCCTCACGGGGAGAACACTGAAGCTTTCTTT.

In this sample, this clonotype turned up a few times. This chain joins TRBV6-2 or TRBV6-3 and TRBJ2-5; possibly TRBD1 for D (5 bases). The tail of the sequence fits TRBJ2-7 better, so the J call may be wrong. Germline CDR1 and CDR2: MNHEY and SVGEGT. CDR3 size: 13 residues. The CDR3 sequence is CATRTRDSYEQYF. CDR3 nucleotide sequence: TGTGCCACGCGGACCAGGGACTCCTACGAGCAGTACTTC.

The chain carries TRBV2 and TRBJ2-6; D is uncertain. The CDR3 sequence is 16 residues long. V shed 11 bases and J shed 0 bases, with 17 bases lying between them. CDR1 SNHLY and CDR2 FYNNEI come from the germline V gene. The CDR3 spells CAVPNRPISGANVLTF. In DNA form, the CDR3 reads TGTGCCGTCCCGAATAGACCGATCTCTGGGGCCAACGTCCTGACTTTC.

The chain has TRBV6-5 and TRBJ2-5; TRBD1 is a possible D gene (6 bases). The end of the DNA aligns better with TRBJ2-7, so the J call may be wrong. From germline, CDR1 is MNHEY and CDR2 SVGAGI. The CDR3 runs 14 residues. The CDR3 loop reads CASARQAAFAEQYF. CDR3 nucleotides: TGTGCCAGCGCAAGACAGGCGGCCTTTGCCGAGCAGTACTTC.

In this sample, this clonotype turned up many times. The rearrangement links TRBV4-2 to TRBJ2-7; 8 bases line up with TRBD1. Germline loops: CDR1 LGHNA, CDR2 YNFKEQ. Germline trimming cut 3 bases from V and 3 bases from J; bases unmatched to any gene: 4. This CDR3 is 14 amino acids long. As DNA, the CDR3 is TGTGCCAGCAGCCACCTGACAGGGGACTACGAGCAGTACTTC. Its translation is CASSHLTGDYEQYF.